The 26 T cell receptor beta chains reported below all come from one sample, sequenced in a study of human thymus T cells. From resections taken during corrective heart surgery, the thymus tissue was obtained. The method was immunoSEQ multiplex PCR; TCRdb's version includes in-frame clones alone and lacks a portion of them. The sample shows some 120,000 clones, around 94% of them seen only once. The source material was thymus tissue. These TCRs come from a boy in the first two years of life with a congenital heart defect but otherwise immunologically healthy.

The chain combines TRBV4-1 with TRBJ2-5; TRBD1 might be the D (5 bases). CDR1 MGHRA and CDR2 YSYEKL come from the germline V gene. This CDR3 region has 15 residues. The germline V and J ends were trimmed by 2 bases and 5 bases, with 15 bases remaining between them. In DNA, the CDR3 is TGCGCCAGCAGCCAACGTCAGGGAATGAAGGAGACCCAGTACTTC. Translated, it gives CASSQRQGMKETQYF.

This clone has a single count. The CDR3 region has the DNA TGTGCCAGCAGCCCCGAGTTGGGGTACCCCGGGGAGCTGTTTTTT. Protein sequence: CASSPELGYPGELFF. The V call is TRBV11-2, the J call TRBJ2-2; the D is unclear. Per the germline V gene, CDR1 is SGHAT and CDR2 is FQNNGV. Trimming removed 5 bases from V and 6 bases from J, with 16 bases in between. The CDR3 sequence is 15 residues long.

The chain carries TRBV7-6 and TRBJ1-5; 11 bases align to TRBD1. The CDR3 totals 14 residues. J was trimmed by 9 bases and V by 5 bases; bases with no gene match: 6. Per germline, CDR1 SGHVS and CDR2 FNYEAQ. The CDR3 bases are TGTGCCAGCAGCCTCGGGACAGGGGGTGGGCCCCAGCATTTT. As protein: CASSLGTGGGPQHF.

This clone has only a few counts. The chain combines TRBV28 with TRBJ1-1; D is perhaps TRBD1 (5 bases). The CDR3 contains 14 residues. V dropped 8 bases and J dropped 3 bases, with 16 bases sitting between them. CDR1 is MDHEN and CDR2 is SYDVKM in the germline V gene. CDR3 sequence (DNA): TGTGCCAGCTTAACGAGGGGTGGGGACACTGAAGCTTTCTTT. It is translated as CASLTRGGDTEAFF.

The chain links TRBV7-9 to TRBJ2-1; TRBD2 matches at 12 bases. The trim removed 2 bases at V and 0 bases at J, leaving 5 bases unmatched. CDR1 and CDR2 (germline): SEHNR, FQNEAQ (reference sequence). The CDR3 length is 18 residues. The CDR3 sequence is CASSLTGLAGSSYNEQFF. CDR3 coding DNA: TGTGCCAGCAGCTTAACAGGACTAGCGGGGAGCTCCTACAATGAGCAGTTCTTC.

This clone has a single count. V usage is TRBV14 and J usage is TRBJ2-7; D is undetermined. Germline CDR1 reads SGHDN; CDR2 reads FVKESK. The V gene lost 4 bases and the J gene lost 2 bases, with 6 bases spanning the gap. This CDR3 contains 12 residues. CDR3 nucleotides: TGTGCCAGCAGCCCCCGAACCTACGAGCAGTACTTC. Translated: CASSPRTYEQYF.

The V call is TRBV28, the J call TRBJ1-5, with D possibly TRBD1 on 5 matching bases. The germline CDR1 and CDR2 sequences are MDHEN and SYDVKM. Trimming stripped 2 bases from V and 0 bases from J, with 11 bases between. This CDR3 spans 16 amino acids. The CDR3 spells CASSLPGPYSNQPQHF. The CDR3 DNA reads TGTGCCAGCAGTTTACCGGGGCCTTATAGCAATCAGCCCCAGCATTTT.

The chain recombines TRBV28 with TRBJ1-6, with 11 bases matching TRBD1. This CDR3 is built from 15 residues. The V segment lost 5 bases and the J segment 9 bases; nucleotides outside the gene matches: 6. CDR1 is MDHEN, CDR2 SYDVKM, per germline. CDR3 region: CASSDPGQGGSPLHF. CDR3 in DNA: TGTGCCAGCAGTGATCCGGGACAGGGGGGTTCACCCCTCCACTTT.

As regards this clone: Other DNA sequences in the sample encode the same CDR3. J is TRBJ2-5 and V is TRBV5-1; D ambiguous. V was pared by 3 bases and J by 1 base, with 1 base between. Germline-derived CDR1 and CDR2 are SGHRS and YFSETQ. The CDR3 is made up of 11 amino acids. The CDR3 nucleotides are TGCGCCAGCAGCTCCCAAGAGACCCAGTACTTC. Residues: CASSSQETQYF.

The chain joins TRBV5-1 to TRBJ1-2; D unclear. Trimming took off 2 bases at V and 4 bases at J, with 6 bases between the two ends. Germline-derived CDR1 and CDR2 are SGHRS and YFSETQ. The length of the CDR3 is 12 residues. CDR3 coding DNA: TGCGCCAGCAGCTTTGGCCCCTATGGCTACACCTTC. It codes for CASSFGPYGYTF.

The rearrangement links TRBV7-2 to TRBJ1-2, with D possibly TRBD1 on 6 matching bases. The length of the CDR3 is 15 residues. Germline V CDR1 and CDR2: SGHTA, FQGNSA. Deletions cut 3 bases from V and 8 bases from J, with 19 bases between. DNA of the CDR3: TGTGCCAGCAGCTTGACCGGGGCAGGGGTCGCCGGCTACACCTTC. This translates into CASSLTGAGVAGYTF. Using reference TRBV7-2 and TRBJ1-2 for the parts outside the CDR3, the full variable domain is GAGVSQSPSNKVTEKGKDVELRCDPISGHTALYWYRQSLGQGLEFLIYFQGNSAPDKSGLPSDRFSAERTGGSVSTLTIQRTQQEDSAVYLCASSLTGAGVAGYTFGSGTRLTVV.

The rearrangement joins TRBV5-6 to TRBJ1-2; TRBD1 aligns across 8 bases. The V gene end was trimmed by 5 bases and the J gene end by 6 bases; junction bases not matched to a gene: 6. CDR1 SGHDT and CDR2 YYEEEE come from the germline V gene. The CDR3 has 13 residues. CDR3 bases: TGTGCCAGCAGGCAGACAGGGGTGAATGGCTACACCTTC. As protein: CASRQTGVNGYTF.

V and J are TRBV7-8 and TRBJ2-3, with TRBD2 matching over 9 bases. Germline V gene data show CDR1 as SGHVS and CDR2 as FQNEAQ. This CDR3 comprises 15 residues. Trimming cost V 1 base and J 1 base; bases outside gene matches: 0. CDR3 region: CASSLGTSGTDTQYF. As DNA, the CDR3 is TGTGCCAGCAGCTTAGGGACTAGCGGCACAGATACGCAGTATTTT.

This sequence joins TRBV4-1 and TRBJ1-3; the D gene is possibly TRBD1 (5 bases). V was clipped by 2 bases and J by 4 bases, with 15 bases between them. The germline V gene has CDR1 MGHRA and CDR2 YSYEKL. This CDR3 comprises 16 residues. The CDR3 protein is CASSQRLTAFGNTIYF. The CDR3 DNA is TGCGCCAGCAGCCAACGTCTGACAGCTTTCGGAAACACCATATATTTT.

V is TRBV5-4 and J is TRBJ1-5; the match to TRBD1 covers 8 bases. Trimming at V came to 4 bases and at J to 5 bases, leaving 17 bases not matched to a gene. The CDR3 spans 18 residues. Germline-derived CDR1 and CDR2 are SGHNT and YYREEE (reference sequence). DNA of the CDR3: TGTGCCAGCAGCCTTCAGGGGGCACGAACTCCGGCGCATCAGCCCCAGCATTTT. This encodes CASSLQGARTPAHQPQHF.

The genes are TRBV9 and TRBJ2-3, with no clear D. Germline CDR1 reads SGDLS; CDR2 reads YYNGEE. The CDR3 has 15 amino acids. Trimming removed 0 bases from V and 2 bases from J, with 10 bases in between. CDR3 region: CASSVELATTDTQYF. The CDR3 bases are TGTGCCAGCAGCGTAGAATTAGCTACCACAGATACGCAGTATTTT.

This rearrangement joins TRBV7-2 to TRBJ1-1; maybe TRBD1 (6 bases). The CDR3 covers 14 residues. V lost 5 bases and J 2 bases, leaving 12 bases between the germline ends. Germline V gene data show CDR1 as SGHTA and CDR2 as FQGNSA. The CDR3 spells CASSPWGHNTEAFF. The CDR3 region has the DNA TGTGCCAGCAGCCCGTGGGGACACAACACTGAAGCTTTCTTT.

This chain connects TRBV7-2 to TRBJ1-4; the match to TRBD1 covers 7 bases. The CDR3 spans 18 residues. With V trimmed by 0 bases and J by 0 bases, 7 bases remained unmatched. CDR1 and CDR2 (germline): SGHTA, FQGNSA. This CDR3 is CASSLALDREATNEKLFF. CDR3 DNA: TGTGCCAGCAGCTTAGCCCTCGACAGGGAGGCAACTAATGAAAAACTGTTTTTT.

The CDR3 loop reads CASSPRDSETQYF. Here the CDR3 DNA reads TGTGCCAGCAGCCCAAGGGACAGCGAGACCCAGTACTTC. The chain combines TRBV14 with TRBJ2-5, with TRBD1 matching over 7 bases. This CDR3 spans 13 amino acids. The germline V gene encodes CDR1 SGHDN and CDR2 FVKESK. V was pared by 4 bases and J by 5 bases, with 4 bases of the junction left unmatched.

The chain couples TRBV7-6 to TRBJ1-5, with 9 bases aligning to TRBD1. This CDR3 is built from 18 residues. Trimming took 3 bases from V and 0 from J; bases not matched to a gene: 9. Per germline, CDR1 SGHVS and CDR2 FNYEAQ. The CDR3 coding sequence is TGTGCCAGCAGCTTCTTGCTACAGGGGGCGAATAGCAATCAGCCCCAGCATTTT. It translates to CASSFLLQGANSNQPQHF.

This chain links TRBV4-3 with TRBJ2-2, with D perhaps assigned TRBD1 or TRBD2 (5 bases each). Germline-derived CDR1 and CDR2 are LGHNA and YSLEER. The V and J ends lost 2 bases and 4 bases respectively, with 11 bases between them. This CDR3 is built from 15 residues. CDR3 sequence: CASSQKGPRTGELFF. The CDR3 bases are TGCGCCAGCAGCCAAAAGGGACCCCGCACCGGGGAGCTGTTTTTT.

This sequence joins TRBV7-6 and TRBJ2-6; D might be TRBD1 (5 bases). Trimming pared 2 bases from V and 3 bases from J, leaving 11 bases between. CDR1 SGHVS and CDR2 FNYEAQ come from the germline V gene. The CDR3 length is 16 residues. In nucleotides, the CDR3 is TGTGCCAGCAGCTTACACAGGAGAGGTGGGGCCAACGTCCTGACTTTC. Translating gives CASSLHRRGGANVLTF.

The V gene is TRBV4-2, the J gene TRBJ1-5, with D unclear. Germline-derived CDR1 and CDR2 are LGHNA and YNFKEQ. The CDR3 spans 14 residues. Trimming removed 4 bases from V and 4 bases from J, with 11 bases in between. CDR3 sequence: CASSLREGNQPQHF. The CDR3 DNA follows: TGTGCCAGCAGCCTGAGAGAGGGAAATCAGCCCCAGCATTTT.

In its sample, this clone was seen once. This chain links TRBV6-1 with TRBJ2-7; the D gene could be TRBD1 or TRBD2 (5 bases each). The CDR3 length is 14 residues. Germline CDR1 reads MNHNS; CDR2 reads SASEGT. Trimming pared 6 bases from V and 1 base from J, leaving 13 bases between. The DNA for the CDR3 is TGTGCCAGCAGCCCGGGACGGAGATCCTACGAGCAGTACTTC. Translation: CASSPGRRSYEQYF.

The chain combines TRBV7-2 with TRBJ2-1; TRBD2 matches 11 bases. V shed 9 bases and J 10 bases; nucleotides not matched to a gene: 5. Germline CDR1 and CDR2: SGHTA and FQGNSA. This CDR3 spans 12 amino acids. The CDR3 DNA follows: TGTGCCAGTTTGACTAGCGGGGCGGAGCAGTTCTTC. Translating it yields CASLTSGAEQFF.

The genes are TRBV29-1 and TRBJ2-3; D is perhaps TRBD1 (7 bases). The CDR3 extends over 16 amino acids. V lost 4 bases and J 6 bases, leaving 23 bases between the germline ends. Germline V gives CDR1 SQVTM, CDR2 ANQGSEA. CDR3 bases: TGCAGCGTTGGCCCTGGGACAGCTAGCGAAGGGGATACGCAGTATTTT. Translation: CSVGPGTASEGDTQYF.